The entry that follows covers one T cell receptor (beta chain) sequence. This sample is drawn from a study of CD8+ T cells in alopecia areata. Overall study: Those treated were given oral tofacitinib at 5 to 10 mg twice daily.

Indicated treatment: oral pan-JAK inhibitor, 5-10 mg twice daily. Following extraction, RNA underwent reverse transcription to cDNA, which served as the sequencing template. Profiled with immunoSEQ multiplex PCR; TCRdb holds only in-frame clones, not every one. The table lists a few hundred thousand clones, approximately 67% of them singletons, with 1% to 1.5% in the top ten. The V and J ends lost 1 base and 0 bases, in that order; junction bases with no gene match: 1. Germline loops: CDR1 SGHRS, CDR2 YFSETQ. The CDR3 spans 15 residues. V and J are TRBV5-1 and TRBJ2-5, with TRBD2 matching over 9 bases. Sequences were derived from CD4+ T cells sorted from blood, sampled at approximately week 44, from a patient treated with tofacitinib. The sequence came from a human donor with alopecia areata. The CDR3 sequence is CASSLSGGNQETQYF. CDR3 coding DNA: TGCGCCAGCAGCTTGAGCGGGGGGAACCAAGAGACCCAGTACTTC. The full variable domain, rest sourced from reference TRBV5-1 and TRBJ2-5, is KAGVTQTPRYLIKTRGQQVTLSCSPISGHRSVSWYQQTPGQGLQFLFEYFSETQRNKGNFPGRFSGRQFSNSRSEMNVSTLELGDSALYLCASSLSGGNQETQYFGPGTRLLVL.